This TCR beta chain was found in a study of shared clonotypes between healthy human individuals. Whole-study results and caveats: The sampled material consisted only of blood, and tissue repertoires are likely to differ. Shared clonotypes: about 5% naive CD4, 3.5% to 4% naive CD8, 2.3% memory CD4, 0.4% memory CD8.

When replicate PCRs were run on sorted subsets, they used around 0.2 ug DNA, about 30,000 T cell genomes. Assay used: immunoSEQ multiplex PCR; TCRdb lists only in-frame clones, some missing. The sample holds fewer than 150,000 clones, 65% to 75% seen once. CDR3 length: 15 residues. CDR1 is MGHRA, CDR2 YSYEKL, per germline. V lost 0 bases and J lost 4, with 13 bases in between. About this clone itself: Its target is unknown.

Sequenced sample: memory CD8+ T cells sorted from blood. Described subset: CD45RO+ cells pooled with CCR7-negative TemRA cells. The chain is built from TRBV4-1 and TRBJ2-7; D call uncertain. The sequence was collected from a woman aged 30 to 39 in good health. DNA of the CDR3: TGCGCCAGCAGCCAAGAACCCAACGTGGGGTACGAGCAGTACTTC. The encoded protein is CASSQEPNVGYEQYF.